This entry is about one T cell receptor beta chain. The source of the sample is a study of blood T cells in healthy people across ages. Primed by a sample-barcoded 5' primer and a J-beta primer mix, a second PCR proceeded for about 6 to 12 cycles. TCRdb used MiXCR to reprocess the 5' RACE reads, holding one entry per CDR3 protein. The sample consists of 650,000 to 800,000 distinct CDR3 sequences, around 52% of them appearing once. From germline, CDR1 is LGHDT and CDR2 YNNKEL (reference sequence). CDR3 length: 14 residues. The V segment lost 5 bases and the J segment 5 bases; nucleotides outside the gene matches: 8.

The origin of this receptor is a woman aged 80 or older in good health. Sequencing was performed on blood. The chain couples TRBV3-1 to TRBJ1-1; 7 nucleotides agree with TRBD1. CDR3 nucleotides: TGTGCCAGCAGCATTAGCAACAGGGGTACTGAAGCTTTCTTT. Its protein is CASSISNRGTEAFF.